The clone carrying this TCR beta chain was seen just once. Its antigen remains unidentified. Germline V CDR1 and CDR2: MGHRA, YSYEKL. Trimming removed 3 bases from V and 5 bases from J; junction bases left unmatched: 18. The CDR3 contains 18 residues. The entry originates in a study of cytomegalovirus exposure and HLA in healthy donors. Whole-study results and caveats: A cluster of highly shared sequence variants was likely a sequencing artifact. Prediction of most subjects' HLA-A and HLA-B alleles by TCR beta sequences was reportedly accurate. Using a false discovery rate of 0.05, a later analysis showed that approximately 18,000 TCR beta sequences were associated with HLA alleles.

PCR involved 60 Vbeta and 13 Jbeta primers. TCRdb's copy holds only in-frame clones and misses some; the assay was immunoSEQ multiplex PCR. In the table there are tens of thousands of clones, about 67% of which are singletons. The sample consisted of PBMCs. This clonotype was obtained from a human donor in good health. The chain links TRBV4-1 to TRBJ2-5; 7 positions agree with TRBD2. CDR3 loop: CASSHPGRPVETKETQYF. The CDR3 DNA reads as TGCGCCAGCAGCCACCCCGGGAGGCCAGTCGAGACCAAGGAGACCCAGTACTTC.